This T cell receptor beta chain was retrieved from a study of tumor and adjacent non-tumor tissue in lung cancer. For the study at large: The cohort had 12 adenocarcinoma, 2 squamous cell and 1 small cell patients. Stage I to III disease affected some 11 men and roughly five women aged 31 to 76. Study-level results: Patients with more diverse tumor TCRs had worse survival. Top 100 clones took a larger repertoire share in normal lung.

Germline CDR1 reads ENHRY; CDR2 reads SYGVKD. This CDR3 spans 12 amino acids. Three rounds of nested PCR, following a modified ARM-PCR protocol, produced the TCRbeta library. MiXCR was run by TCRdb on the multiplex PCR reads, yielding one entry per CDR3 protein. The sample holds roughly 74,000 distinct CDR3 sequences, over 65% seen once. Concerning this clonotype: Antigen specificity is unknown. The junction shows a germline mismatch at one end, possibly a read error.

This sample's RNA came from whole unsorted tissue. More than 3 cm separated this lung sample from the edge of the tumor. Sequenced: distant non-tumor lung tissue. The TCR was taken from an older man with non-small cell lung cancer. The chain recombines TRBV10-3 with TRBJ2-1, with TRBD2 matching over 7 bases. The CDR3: CAIGREINEHYF. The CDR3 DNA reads TGTGCCATCGGGCGGGAGATCAATGAGCACTACTTC.